Included here is one T cell receptor beta chain sequence, with context. The antigen remains unidentified. The data originate from a study of T-cell reconstitution after alpha-beta-depleted transplantation in children. Study findings and constraints: Diversity of TCRbeta at day 60 was high in some patients, arising from surviving recipient T cells and thymic progenitors. Expanded graft clones numbering several hundred reportedly gave rise to alpha-beta T cells about two months after transplant. T cells produced anew were the main source of T-cell counts and diversity one year after transplant.

V was trimmed by 5 bases and J by 0 bases, leaving 11 bases between them. Germline CDR1 DFQATT, CDR2 SNEGSKA (reference sequence). CDR3 size: 13 residues. Preparation of the TCRbeta library used unique molecular identifiers. TCRdb passed the PCR reads through MiXCR, listing each CDR3 protein once. The sample lists 670,000 or so distinct CDR3 sequences, about an eighth seen once, with 0.79% in the top ten. The origin of this receptor is a girl aged 2-10 years with congenital amegakaryocytic thrombocytopenia, due to receive a stem cell transplant. The chain has TRBV20-1 and TRBJ2-7; a weak D match, TRBD1 (6 bases). The starting material was PBMCs, obtained before TCRalphabeta/CD19-depleted stem cell transplant. The CDR3 coding sequence is TGCAGTGCTGATCGGGACAACTCCTACGAGCAGTACTTC. Its translation: CSADRDNSYEQYF.